The next 25 T cell receptor beta chains were all read from a single sample in a study of blood T cell repertoires in COVID-19. TCRdb's copy holds only in-frame clones and misses some; the assay was immunoSEQ multiplex PCR. The repertoire consists of 80,000 or so clones, with around 91% occurring once and the leading ten covering roughly 2%. Material: peripheral blood. All receptors come from a woman aged 50 to 60 in a cohort sampled during active COVID-19.

The chain carries TRBV6-5 and TRBJ2-5; TRBD1 matches at 7 bases. After removal of 6 bases from V and 2 bases from J, the junction contained 3 bases not matched to a gene. Germline V gene lookup returns CDR1 MNHEY and CDR2 SVGAGI. This CDR3 has 13 amino acids. The CDR3 is CASSRDRQETQYF. CDR3 DNA sequence: TGTGCCAGCAGCCGGGACAGACAAGAGACCCAGTACTTC.

The V and J genes are TRBV7-9 and TRBJ1-1, with no clear D. There are 14 residues in the CDR3. Germline V gene sequence: CDR1 SEHNR, CDR2 FQNEAQ (reference sequence). Trimming left V 2 bases short and J 2 bases short, with 9 bases between. CDR3 in DNA: TGTGCCAGCAGCTTATCTACGGGAAACACTGAAGCTTTCTTT. This gives the protein CASSLSTGNTEAFF.

The chain recombines TRBV6-5 with TRBJ2-5; TRBD2 matches 9 bases. The CDR3 is 15 amino acids. V was clipped by 2 bases and J by 3 bases; unmatched bases: 4. From germline, CDR1 is MNHEY and CDR2 SVGAGI. As DNA, the CDR3 is TGTGCCAGCAGTTACATCCTAGCGGGGAAAGAGACCCAGTACTTC. This translates into CASSYILAGKETQYF.

This clone was counted once. V usage is TRBV5-1 and J usage is TRBJ2-1, with TRBD1 identical over 7 bases. From germline, CDR1 is SGHRS and CDR2 YFSETQ. This CDR3 has 14 residues. With V trimmed by 2 bases and J by 4 bases, 3 bases remained unmatched. CDR3 nucleotides: TGCGCCAGCAGCTTTGACAGGGCTTACAATGAGCAGTTCTTC. Translation gives CASSFDRAYNEQFF.

This chain links TRBV3-1 (or the pseudogene TRBV3-2) with TRBJ1-5, with D uncertain. The CDR3 extends over 14 amino acids. The V gene's germline CDR1 is LGHDT and CDR2 YNNKEL (reference sequence). The V and J ends lost 1 base and 7 bases respectively, with 11 bases between them. This chain's CDR3 is CASSQGAAGQPQHF. The CDR3 nucleotides read TGTGCCAGCAGCCAAGGGGCGGCGGGGCAGCCCCAGCATTTT.

The chain joins TRBV30 to TRBJ2-1, with D unresolved. This CDR3 spans 15 amino acids. The germline V gene encodes CDR1 GTSNPN and CDR2 SVGIG (reference sequence). V was clipped by 0 bases and J by 0 bases, with 9 bases between them. The CDR3 loop is CAWSVLSSSYNEQFF. CDR3 in DNA: TGTGCCTGGAGTGTCCTCTCGAGCTCCTACAATGAGCAGTTCTTC.

The chain couples TRBV11-3 to TRBJ2-5; D gene unclear. The V gene's germline CDR1 is SGHNT and CDR2 YENEEA. V was pared by 5 bases and J by 5 bases, with 12 bases between. The CDR3 extends over 13 amino acids. CDR3 amino acids: CASSRGSAETQYF. The CDR3 region has the DNA TGTGCCAGCAGCCGCGGATCGGCGGAGACCCAGTACTTC.

The CDR3 region is CSVETGTGNYNEQFF. CDR3 DNA sequence: TGCAGCGTTGAAACCGGGACAGGGAACTACAATGAGCAGTTCTTC. The chain employs TRBV29-1 and TRBJ2-1; 9 bases map to TRBD1. Germline V gene sequence: CDR1 SQVTM, CDR2 ANQGSEA. The CDR3 runs 15 residues. J was trimmed by 3 bases and V by 2 bases; bases with no gene match: 5.

The chain has TRBV19 and TRBJ1-2; 8 nucleotides line up with TRBD1. This CDR3 contains 15 residues. Trimming removed 9 bases from V and 8 bases from J; junction bases left unmatched: 17. Germline V gene lookup returns CDR1 LNHDA and CDR2 SQIVND (reference sequence). As DNA, the CDR3 is TGTGCCAGCGAAGACAGGGGCGCTGGAATGAGAGGCTACACCTTC. As protein: CASEDRGAGMRGYTF.

The CDR3 nucleotides read TGCGCCAGCAGTCCCGGTTTCGGTGAAGCTTTCTTT. This translates into CASSPGFGEAFF. The V call is TRBV10-1, the J call TRBJ1-1; no reliable D call. From germline, CDR1 is WNHNN and CDR2 SYGVQD (reference sequence). The CDR3 loop spans 12 amino acids. V lost 5 bases and J 7 bases, leaving 11 bases between the germline ends.

The CDR3 loop is CASSLRDRVSYGYTF. Here the CDR3 DNA reads TGTGCCAGCAGCTTGCGAGACAGGGTCTCCTATGGCTACACCTTC. The chain carries TRBV5-4 and TRBJ1-2; 7 bases line up with TRBD1. Germline lookup yields CDR1 SGHNT and CDR2 YYREEE (reference sequence). The CDR3 length is 15 residues. J lost 4 bases, V lost 1 base, and 7 bases had no gene match.

J is TRBJ2-7 and V is TRBV27; a weak D match, TRBD1 (6 bases). This CDR3 comprises 15 residues. Germline V CDR1 and CDR2: MNHEY, SMNVEV (reference sequence). Trimming shortened V by 0 bases and J by 3 bases, and 12 bases separated the two germline ends. The CDR3 DNA sequence: TGTGCCAGCAGTTTATCGAGCCCGGGACACTACGAGCAGTACTTC. It codes for CASSLSSPGHYEQYF.

About this clone itself: This specimen includes other DNA sequences encoding the same CDR3. V is TRBV6-1 and J is TRBJ1-2, with 8 bases fitting TRBD1. The V gene end was trimmed by 2 bases and the J gene end by 0 bases; junction bases not matched to a gene: 5. The CDR3 spans 16 residues. The germline V gene has CDR1 MNHNS and CDR2 SASEGT. The CDR3 sequence: CASSERTGGANYGYTF. CDR3 DNA sequence: TGTGCCAGCAGTGAACGTACAGGGGGTGCTAACTATGGCTACACCTTC.

The gene calls are TRBV5-4 and TRBJ2-5, with 8 bases aligning to TRBD2. Trimming took 2 bases from V and 5 from J; bases not matched to a gene: 5. This CDR3 has 14 residues. From germline, CDR1 is SGHNT and CDR2 YYREEE (reference sequence). CDR3 bases: TGTGCCAGCAGCTTTGCGGGACTAGGGGAGACCCAGTACTTC. Translating it yields CASSFAGLGETQYF.

The gene calls are TRBV13 and TRBJ2-1; 8 nucleotides line up with TRBD2. Germline-derived CDR1 and CDR2 are PRHDT and FYEKMQ (reference sequence). This CDR3 is built from 14 residues. J gave up 6 bases and V 5 bases, and 6 bases lay outside the gene matches. The CDR3 protein is CASSQIAGINEQFF. The CDR3 region has the DNA TGTGCCAGCAGCCAAATAGCGGGGATCAATGAGCAGTTCTTC. Drawing the rest from reference TRBV13 and TRBJ2-1, the complete variable domain is AAGVIQSPRHLIKEKRETATLKCYPIPRHDTVYWYQQGPGQDPQFLISFYEKMQSDKGSIPDRFSAQQFSDYHSELNMSSLELGDSALYFCASSQIAGINEQFFGPGTRLTVL.

V usage is TRBV4-1 and J usage is TRBJ1-2; weak D call: TRBD1 (5 bases). The germline V gene has CDR1 MGHRA and CDR2 YSYEKL. The V end was cut by 0 bases, the J end by 1 base, with 15 bases between. CDR3 length equals 17 residues. CDR3 bases: TGCGCCAGCAGCCAAGACAGGACATACCCCTATAACTATGGCTACACCTTC. Its protein product is CASSQDRTYPYNYGYTF.

The chain joins TRBV6-2 or TRBV6-3 to TRBJ1-2; D is uncertain. Deletions cut 5 bases from V and 8 bases from J, with 12 bases between. There are 12 residues in the CDR3. CDR1 and CDR2 (germline): MNHEY, SVGEGT. This CDR3 is CASSVQDWGYTF. CDR3 bases: TGTGCCAGCAGTGTCCAGGATTGGGGCTACACCTTC.

The chain combines TRBV19 with TRBJ1-1, with TRBD1 matching 9 bases. J lost 5 bases, V lost 10 bases, and 17 bases had no gene match. The CDR3 consists of 16 residues. Germline V CDR1 and CDR2: LNHDA, SQIVND (reference sequence). CDR3 loop: CATSIPNRGPGTEAFF. The CDR3 DNA follows: TGTGCCACCTCTATACCAAACAGGGGGCCGGGAACTGAAGCTTTCTTT.

V is TRBV10-3 and J is TRBJ2-7, with 7 bases that match TRBD1. Germline V gene data show CDR1 as ENHRY and CDR2 as SYGVKD. The J segment lost 6 bases and the V segment lost 0 bases, leaving 11 bases of the junction unmatched. This CDR3 spans 16 amino acids. The DNA of the CDR3 is TGTGCCATCAGTGAGTCATCGGCAGGGGGATTCGGCGAGCAGTACTTC. Protein: CAISESSAGGFGEQYF.

This chain joins TRBV27 and TRBJ1-2; D uncertain. Trimming left V 6 bases short and J 2 bases short, with 22 bases between. This CDR3 has 17 residues. The V gene's germline CDR1 is MNHEY and CDR2 SMNVEV (reference sequence). The CDR3 DNA is TGTGCCAGCAGAGCCCGCCGACTAGGACGGGCGAACTATGGCTACACCTTC. Protein sequence: CASRARRLGRANYGYTF.

The chain recombines TRBV5-4 with TRBJ1-2; D is undetermined. The V gene's germline CDR1 is SGHNT and CDR2 YYREEE (reference sequence). Deletions cut 5 bases from V and 4 bases from J, with 12 bases between. The CDR3 consists of 13 residues. Here the CDR3 DNA reads TGTGCCAGCAGGCCGGGATTTTTCTATGGCTACACCTTC. The encoded protein is CASRPGFFYGYTF.

The chain is built from TRBV6-6 and TRBJ1-2; tentative D call: TRBD1 (6 bases). Germline assignment: CDR1 MNHNY and CDR2 SVGAGI (reference sequence). CDR3 length: 13 residues. The V and J ends lost 8 bases and 3 bases respectively, with 13 bases between them. The CDR3 spells CASGPGEHYGYTF. DNA of the CDR3: TGTGCCAGCGGCCCAGGGGAGCACTATGGCTACACCTTC.

The chain recombines TRBV5-6 with TRBJ1-2, with no clear D. V lost 0 bases and J 4 bases, leaving 7 bases between the germline ends. The CDR3 is made up of 13 amino acids. Per germline, CDR1 SGHDT and CDR2 YYEEEE. CDR3 region: CASSLVEGYGYTF. DNA for the CDR3: TGTGCCAGCAGCTTGGTTGAGGGCTATGGCTACACCTTC.

The rearrangement joins TRBV13 to TRBJ2-3; the match to TRBD2 covers 12 bases. Germline-derived CDR1 and CDR2 are PRHDT and FYEKMQ (reference sequence). The V and J ends lost 5 bases and 6 bases, in that order; junction bases with no gene match: 9. The CDR3 loop spans 16 amino acids. CDR3 bases: TGTGCCAGCAGCCGAATTACTAGCGGGGGGCGGGATACGCAGTATTTT. Protein product: CASSRITSGGRDTQYF.

The chain carries TRBV11-2 and TRBJ1-1, with TRBD1 matching over 12 bases. CDR3 length: 19 residues. V trimming: 5 bases; J trimming: 10 bases; junction bases outside the gene matches: 23. Germline V CDR1 and CDR2: SGHAT, FQNNGV. The CDR3 here is CASSPLPGQGAGREGGAFF. As DNA, the CDR3 is TGTGCCAGCAGCCCACTGCCGGGACAGGGGGCCGGCCGTGAGGGGGGAGCTTTCTTT.